The next 23 T cell receptor beta chains were all read from a single sample in a study of T-cell memory formation after mild COVID-19 (dated by TCRdb to about 2021). Receptor libraries were prepared by 5' RACE. For sequencing, an Illumina NovaSeq 6000 was employed. TCRdb itself trimmed the public reads at Q25 with fastp, ran MiXCR and retained productive beta chains. Rows with a matching CDR3 protein are joined into one entry that keeps the most common DNA and genes. Counted in this sample were around 300,000 distinct CDR3 sequences; 10% to 15% of them appeared once. 20% to 25% of the sample rests with the top ten. Sequencing was carried out using PBMCs or a T cell subset sorted from them (not recorded which). These receptors came from a man between 18 and 35 years old who had mild COVID-19 (a few samples of this study predate the infection). The sample titles of this study are shuffled in the database, so cell type and time point are left out; the donor was told from shared clones.

This clonotype occurred a few times. The chain combines TRBV7-8 with TRBJ2-7; D remains unclear. Germline V lookup: CDR1 SGHVS, CDR2 FQNEAQ. Trimming pared 2 bases from V and 2 bases from J, leaving 7 bases between. The CDR3 length is 13 residues. CDR3 loop: CASSLSATYEQYV. The CDR3 coding sequence is TGTGCCAGCAGCTTAAGCGCGACCTACGAGCAGTACGTC.

This rearrangement joins TRBV12-3 or TRBV12-4 to TRBJ1-1; D is uncertain. Trimming removed 4 bases from V and 8 bases from J, with 8 bases in between. The CDR3 is 11 residues long. CDR3 loop: CASSYVGEAFF. The CDR3 region has the DNA TGTGCCAGCAGTTATGTGGGGGAAGCTTTCTTT.

This clonotype was detected a few times. The rearrangement joins TRBV24-1 to TRBJ1-3; the D gene is possibly TRBD1 (6 bases). CDR3 size: 15 residues. From germline, CDR1 is KGHDR and CDR2 SFDVKD. Trimming removed 5 bases from V and 4 bases from J, with 14 bases in between. The CDR3 DNA sequence: TGTGCCACCAGTGGCGCCGACAGGTGGGGAAACACCATATATTTT. Residues: CATSGADRWGNTIYF.

In this sample, this clonotype turned up many times. The chain couples TRBV12-3 or TRBV12-4 to TRBJ1-5, with D unresolved. The CDR3 runs to 15 residues. V lost 1 base and J lost 5, with 12 bases in between. CDR3 in amino acids: CASSLGQSPDQPQHF. The CDR3 region has the DNA TGTGCCAGCAGTTTAGGGCAGTCCCCCGATCAGCCCCAGCATTTT.

The chain couples TRBV29-1 to TRBJ1-1; 8 bases match TRBD1. The V gene end was trimmed by 2 bases and the J gene end by 11 bases; junction bases not matched to a gene: 10. The CDR3 consists of 13 residues. CDR1 and CDR2 (germline): SQVTM, ANQGSEA. The CDR3 loop is CSVEKARDRGAFF. For the CDR3, the DNA is TGCAGCGTTGAAAAAGCCCGAGACAGGGGTGCTTTCTTT. Based on the CDR3 plus reference TRBV29-1 and TRBJ1-1, the full variable domain is SAVISQKPSRDICQRGTSLTIQCQVDSQVTMMFWYRQQPGQSLTLIATANQGSEATYESGFVIDKFPISRPNLTFSTLTVSNMSPEDSSIYLCSVEKARDRGAFFGQGTRLTVV.

This chain links TRBV24-1 with TRBJ2-2, with D perhaps TRBD2 (5 bases). The germline CDR1 and CDR2 sequences are KGHDR and SFDVKD. Trimming shortened V by 3 bases and J by 3 bases, and 16 bases separated the two germline ends. The CDR3 covers 17 residues. DNA for the CDR3: TGTGCCACCAGTGATCCTGACCCCTTCGGGGACACCGGGGAGCTGTTTTTT. Its translation: CATSDPDPFGDTGELFF.

CDR3: CASSLTATANVLTF. The CDR3 DNA is TGTGCCAGCAGTTTGACCGCTACGGCCAACGTCCTGACTTTC. The rearrangement links TRBV6-5 to TRBJ2-6; unclear D gene. There are 14 residues in the CDR3. Germline V CDR1 and CDR2: MNHEY, SVGAGI. V was cut by 4 bases and J by 6 bases, with 10 bases left in between.

In this sample, this clonotype turned up a few times. The CDR3 loop is CASRRPGQGSLYEGYTF. CDR3 coding DNA: TGTGCCAGCAGGCGACCGGGACAGGGGTCCCTTTACGAGGGCTACACCTTC. The chain couples TRBV6-5 to TRBJ1-2; 10 bases are a match to TRBD1. V shed 6 bases, J shed 8 bases, and the junction held 18 bases outside the gene matches. The CDR3 totals 17 residues. The germline V gene has CDR1 MNHEY and CDR2 SVGAGI.

This rearrangement joins TRBV6-1 to TRBJ2-7; TRBD1 agrees at 8 bases. The germline V gene encodes CDR1 MNHNS and CDR2 SASEGT. Trimming cost V 6 bases and J 6 bases; bases outside gene matches: 13. The CDR3 loop spans 15 amino acids. In DNA form, the CDR3 reads TGTGCCAGCAGGAGGGGGACAGGACGCTGGGCCGAGCAGTACGTC. Its protein is CASRRGTGRWAEQYV.

The CDR3 loop is CASSYMGRTGELFF. For the CDR3, the DNA is TGTGCCAGCAGTTACATGGGGCGGACCGGGGAGCTGTTTTTT. The genes are TRBV6-5 and TRBJ2-2; D is perhaps TRBD1 (5 bases). The CDR3 runs to 14 residues. Germline V CDR1 and CDR2: MNHEY, SVGAGI. V lost 2 bases and J lost 5, with 9 bases in between.

The gene calls are TRBV7-8 and TRBJ2-5; the D gene is possibly TRBD1 (6 bases). CDR3 size: 16 residues. V lost 7 bases and J 5 bases, leaving 23 bases between the germline ends. Germline values: CDR1 SGHVS, CDR2 FQNEAQ. The CDR3 bases are TGTGCCAGCATGGGAAGTGTTTACGGGGACATGGAGACCCAGTACTTC. The encoded protein is CASMGSVYGDMETQYF. Full variable domain (missing parts from reference TRBV7-8 and TRBJ2-5): GAGVSQSPRYKVAKRGQDVALRCDPISGHVSLFWYQQALGQGPEFLTYFQNEAQLDKSGLPSDRFFAERPEGSVSTLKIQRTQQEDSAVYLCASMGSVYGDMETQYFGPGTRLLVL.

The chain is built from TRBV6-5 and TRBJ2-7; 7 bases match TRBD1. CDR3 length: 18 residues. J lost 1 base, V lost 5 bases, and 17 bases had no gene match. Germline CDR1 and CDR2: MNHEY and SVGAGI. CDR3 region: CASSNTPGRQGTSYEQYF. In DNA, the CDR3 is TGTGCCAGCAGTAACACGCCCGGGCGACAGGGAACTTCCTACGAGCAGTACTTC.

The chain joins TRBV7-9 to TRBJ1-5, with TRBD1 identical over 8 bases. V dropped 4 bases and J dropped 1; count of bases not matched to a gene: 6. The CDR3 runs 16 residues. CDR1 is SEHNR and CDR2 is FQNEAQ in the germline V gene (reference sequence). CDR3 sequence (DNA): TGTGCCAGCAGCTCCTCCCAGGGGGCGAGCAATCAGCCCCAGCATTTT. Translating it yields CASSSSQGASNQPQHF.

The sample holds a few counts of this clonotype. This CDR3 is CASTGQGGRNEQYF. The CDR3 nucleotides read TGTGCCAGCACCGGACAGGGAGGTCGTAACGAGCAGTACTTC. The V gene is TRBV6-5, the J gene TRBJ2-7; TRBD1 agrees at 8 bases. Germline V gene data show CDR1 as MNHEY and CDR2 as SVGAGI. The CDR3 consists of 14 residues. Trimming took 7 bases from V and 5 from J; bases not matched to a gene: 10.

This clonotype was detected only a few times. The chain uses TRBV7-7 and TRBJ2-3; a weak D match, TRBD2 (6 bases). The CDR3 consists of 15 residues. CDR1 is SSHAT, CDR2 FNYEAQ, per germline (reference sequence). Trimming pared 5 bases from V and 0 bases from J, leaving 12 bases between. The CDR3 reads CASSRGLSSTDTQYF. In DNA, the CDR3 is TGTGCCAGCAGCCGCGGACTATCTAGCACAGATACGCAGTATTTT. Full variable domain (missing parts from reference TRBV7-7 and TRBJ2-3): GAGVSQSPRYKVTKRGQDVTLRCDPISSHATLYWYQQALGQGPEFLTYFNYEAQPDKSGLPSDRFSAERPEGSISTLTIQRTEQRDSAMYRCASSRGLSSTDTQYFGPGTRLTVL.

The J gene is TRBJ2-5, the V gene TRBV7-2; D is unclear. Germline V gene sequence: CDR1 SGHTA, CDR2 FQGNSA. The ends were cut back, 0 bases at V and 2 bases at J, with 7 bases in the middle. This CDR3 is built from 14 residues. The CDR3 loop is CASSLATTQETQYF. CDR3 nucleotides: TGTGCCAGCAGCTTAGCCACAACACAAGAGACCCAGTACTTC.

This clonotype turned up a few times. This chain connects TRBV5-1 to TRBJ2-6; D is unresolved. CDR3 size: 15 residues. CDR1 and CDR2 from the germline V gene are SGHRS and YFSETQ. The germline V and J ends were trimmed by 1 base and 0 bases, with 5 bases remaining between them. The CDR3 protein is CASSLIVSGANVLTF. The CDR3 DNA sequence: TGCGCCAGCAGCTTGATTGTCTCTGGGGCCAACGTCCTGACTTTC.

This clonotype has more than one count but fewer than ten. The chain links TRBV20-1 to TRBJ1-6; TRBD1 matches at 9 bases. The CDR3 is 14 residues long. Germline V gives CDR1 DFQATT, CDR2 SNEGSKA (reference sequence). Unmatched junction bases numbered 9, after V lost 6 bases and J lost 9 bases. CDR3 amino acids: CSAPQPGQGSPLHF. CDR3 nucleotide sequence: TGCAGTGCCCCCCAACCGGGACAGGGTTCACCCCTCCACTTT.

This clonotype has a handful of counts. The V and J genes are TRBV5-6 and TRBJ2-3; D might be TRBD1 (6 bases). Trimming stripped 3 bases from V and 4 bases from J, with 15 bases between. Germline-derived CDR1 and CDR2 are SGHDT and YYEEEE. The CDR3 consists of 15 residues. The CDR3 region is CASSWDIGVADTQYF. The CDR3, as DNA: TGTGCCAGCAGCTGGGACATCGGGGTTGCAGATACGCAGTATTTT.

There are a few counts of this clonotype. V gene TRBV28 combines with J gene TRBJ1-5, with 9 bases lining up with TRBD1. Unmatched junction bases numbered 11, after V lost 11 bases and J lost 9 bases. The germline V gene has CDR1 MDHEN and CDR2 SYDVKM. This CDR3 is 13 amino acids long. Here the CDR3 reads CAGSETGGVPQHF. The CDR3 nucleotides read TGTGCCGGCTCGGAGACAGGGGGAGTGCCCCAGCATTTT.

This clonotype was counted only a few times. The genes are TRBV14 and TRBJ1-1; tentative D call: TRBD1 (6 bases). Germline V gene data show CDR1 as SGHDN and CDR2 as FVKESK. The CDR3 sequence is 13 residues long. V was clipped by 4 bases and J by 9 bases, with 15 bases between them. CDR3 protein: CASSLPGAGKAFF. In nucleotides, the CDR3 is TGTGCCAGCAGCCTGCCGGGGGCAGGAAAAGCTTTCTTT.

The V and J genes are TRBV29-1 and TRBJ1-2, with 7 positions matching TRBD1. V shed 2 bases, J shed 8 bases, and the junction held 8 bases outside the gene matches. Germline V CDR1 and CDR2: SQVTM, ANQGSEA. The CDR3 extends over 13 amino acids. The CDR3 protein is CSVERRGRLGYTF. CDR3 bases: TGCAGCGTTGAACGGAGGGGGCGTCTGGGCTACACCTTC.

The chain is built from TRBV14 and TRBJ2-1; D tentatively reads TRBD1 or TRBD2 (5 bases each). CDR1 and CDR2 from the germline V gene are SGHDN and FVKESK. V was pared by 2 bases and J by 11 bases, with 10 bases between. The CDR3 is made up of 12 amino acids. The DNA of the CDR3 is TGTGCCAGCAGCCAAATGAGGGGCCAGCAGTTCTTC. Translating gives CASSQMRGQQFF.